The 8 T cell receptor beta chains reported below all come from one sample, sequenced in a study of molecular identifiers for immune sequencing clone quantification. A single record per CDR3 protein comes from TCRdb applying MiXCR to the PCR reads. The sample consists of roughly 320,000 distinct CDR3 sequences, roughly a quarter of them appearing once. The sequenced material came from naive CD8+ T cells from blood, with Jurkat cell RNA spiked in. Subset given: FACS-sorted CD8+CD4-CCR7+CD45RA+ naive T cells. The origin of the receptors is a human donor in good health. Some libraries in this study had Jurkat cell RNA spiked in.

This clonotype has just a few counts. This sequence joins TRBV30 and TRBJ2-5; 8 bases are a match to TRBD2. The length of the CDR3 is 14 residues. Germline V gives CDR1 GTSNPN, CDR2 SVGIG (reference sequence). V gave up 4 bases and J gave up 2 bases; unmatched junction bases: 6. DNA of the CDR3: TGTGCCTGGACAAGGACTAGCCGTCAAGAGACCCAGTACTTC. Residues: CAWTRTSRQETQYF.

J is TRBJ2-1 and V is TRBV12-3 or TRBV12-4, with unresolved D. Trimming pared 3 bases from V and 8 bases from J, leaving 8 bases between. The CDR3 loop spans 12 amino acids. The CDR3 coding sequence is TGTGCCAGCAGTTTTTTACTTGATGAGCAGTTCTTC. This gives the protein CASSFLLDEQFF.

This clonotype turned up a few times. The chain joins TRBV7-3 to TRBJ2-1; TRBD2 is a possible D gene (6 bases). Trimming removed 2 bases at V and 5 bases at J, with 13 bases between. The germline V gene has CDR1 SGHTA and CDR2 FQGTGA. The CDR3 runs 15 residues. CDR3 DNA: TGTGCCAGCAGCTTATGGGGGGAGGCCGACAATGAGCAGTTCTTC. It codes for CASSLWGEADNEQFF.

A remark on this clonotype: Possible read error: a much larger clone is one base away. V is TRBV7-2 and J is TRBJ2-3, with 8 bases lining up with TRBD2. CDR1 and CDR2 from the germline V gene are SGHTA and FQGNSA. The V and J ends lost 4 bases and 8 bases, in that order; junction bases with no gene match: 17. There are 17 residues in the CDR3. This CDR3 reads CASSSPGEREWAATQYF. CDR3 in DNA: TGTGCCAGCAGCTCCCCCGGGGAGCGGGAGTGGGCAGCTACGCAGTATTTT.

V usage is TRBV6-5 and J usage is TRBJ2-7, with 8 bases matching TRBD1. The V segment lost 2 bases and the J segment 4 bases; nucleotides outside the gene matches: 10. CDR3 length: 16 residues. In germline, CDR1 is MNHEY, CDR2 SVGAGI. In DNA form, the CDR3 reads TGTGCCAGCAGTTACGGACCGGACAGGGAACTTTACGAGCAGTACTTC. Translated: CASSYGPDRELYEQYF.

A few counts support this clonotype. The gene calls are TRBV11-2 and TRBJ2-3; D may match TRBD1 or TRBD2 (6 bases each). Germline loops: CDR1 SGHAT, CDR2 FQNNGV. The V end was cut by 5 bases, the J end by 0 bases, with 12 bases between. This CDR3 has 15 amino acids. The CDR3: CASSGGGTSTDTQYF. The CDR3 DNA is TGTGCCAGCAGCGGAGGGGGGACAAGCACAGATACGCAGTATTTT.

The table lists this clonotype with many counts. V is TRBV6-5 and J is TRBJ2-3; possible D gene TRBD2, 5 bases. Trimming removed 2 bases at V and 2 bases at J, with 8 bases between. The CDR3 runs to 14 residues. The germline V gene has CDR1 MNHEY and CDR2 SVGAGI. The CDR3 nucleotides read TGTGCCAGCAGTTACGGCGGGTTCACAGATACGCAGTATTTT. Translating gives CASSYGGFTDTQYF.

As to this clonotype: This could be a read error, since a much larger clone is one nucleotide away. The chain links TRBV6-2 or TRBV6-3 to TRBJ1-1; 8 nucleotides agree with TRBD1. Per germline, CDR1 MNHEY and CDR2 SVGEGT. The CDR3 contains 16 residues. Here the CDR3 DNA reads TGTGCCAGCGGTTACTACCCCCAGGGGGCAAGTAATGAAGCTTTCTTT. This codes for CASGYYPQGASNEAFF.